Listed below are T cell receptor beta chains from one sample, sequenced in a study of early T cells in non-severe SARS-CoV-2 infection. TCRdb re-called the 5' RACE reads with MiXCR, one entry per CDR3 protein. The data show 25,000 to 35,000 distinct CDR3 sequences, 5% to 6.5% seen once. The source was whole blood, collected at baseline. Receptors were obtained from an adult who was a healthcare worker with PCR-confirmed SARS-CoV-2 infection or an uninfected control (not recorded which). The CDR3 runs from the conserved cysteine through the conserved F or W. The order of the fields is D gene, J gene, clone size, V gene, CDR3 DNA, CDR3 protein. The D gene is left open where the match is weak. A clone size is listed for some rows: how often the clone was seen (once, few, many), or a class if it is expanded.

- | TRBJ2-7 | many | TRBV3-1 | TGTGCCAGCAGCCAACAGGGGTCGTCCTACGAGCAGTACTTC | CASSQQGSSYEQYF
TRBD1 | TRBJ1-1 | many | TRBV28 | TGTGCCAGCACCCTGGACAGGGGGAGAACTGAAGCTTTCTTT | CASTLDRGRTEAFF
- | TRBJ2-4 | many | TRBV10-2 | TGCGCCAGCAGGGACAATCTAGCCAAAAACATTCAGTACTTC | CASRDNLAKNIQYF
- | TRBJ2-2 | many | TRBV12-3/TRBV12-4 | TGTGCCAGCAGTTTCCAGGGGTCCACCGGGGAGCTGTTTTTT | CASSFQGSTGELFF
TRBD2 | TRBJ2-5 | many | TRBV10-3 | TGTGCCATCGGGGAGCGGGGAGAGACCCAGTACTTC | CAIGERGETQYF
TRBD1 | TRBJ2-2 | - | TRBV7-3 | TGTGCCAGCAGCTTAGACAGGGCTGCGAACACCGGGGAGCTGTTTTTT | CASSLDRAANTGELFF
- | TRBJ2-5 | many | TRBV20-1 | TGCAGTGCTAGAGATAGACGCGCCGGAGAGACCCAGTACTTC | CSARDRRAGETQYF
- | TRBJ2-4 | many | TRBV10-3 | TGTGCCATCAGTGAGAGACAGGAACACATTCAGTACTTC | CAISERQEHIQYF
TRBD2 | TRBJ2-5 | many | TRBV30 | TGTGCATGGCGGAGCGGGGGGGCCGGAGAGACCCAGTACTTC | CAWRSGGAGETQYF
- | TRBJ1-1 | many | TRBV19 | TGTGCCAGTAGTATCGGGTACTCTATGAACACTGAAGCTTTCTTT | CASSIGYSMNTEAFF
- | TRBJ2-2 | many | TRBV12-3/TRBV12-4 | TGTGCCAGCAGTTTAGACAGGGCAAGAACCGGGGAGCTGTTTTTT | CASSLDRARTGELFF
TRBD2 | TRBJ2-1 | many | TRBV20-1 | TGCAGTGCTCAAGGACTAGCGGGGAATGAGCAGTTCTTC | CSAQGLAGNEQFF
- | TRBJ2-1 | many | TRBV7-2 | TGTGCCAGCAGCCTCACGACAGGACCCTACAATGAGCAGTTCTTC | CASSLTTGPYNEQFF
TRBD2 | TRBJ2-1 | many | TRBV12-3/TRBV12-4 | TGTGCCAGCAGTGCCGGACTAGCGGTTTCCGAGCAGTTCTTC | CASSAGLAVSEQFF
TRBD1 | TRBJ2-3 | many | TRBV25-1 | TGTGCCAGCAGTGAATCCTCACCGGGACAGTGGGCCTATTTT | CASSESSPGQWAYF
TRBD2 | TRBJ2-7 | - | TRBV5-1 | TGCGCCAGCAGCTGGGGACCACTAGCGGGAGAGACGGGGGAGCAGTACTTC | CASSWGPLAGETGEQYF
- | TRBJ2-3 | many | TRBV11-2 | TGTGCCAGCAGCGCGGACCACACAGATACGCAGTATTTT | CASSADHTDTQYF
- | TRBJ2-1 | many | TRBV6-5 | TGTGCCAGCAGTTCAGGGCTGGGGGTGGGGGAGCAGTTCTTC | CASSSGLGVGEQFF
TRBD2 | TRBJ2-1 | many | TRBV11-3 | TGTGCCAGCAGCTCCAGGACTAGCGGGTCCTACAATGAGCAGTTCTTC | CASSSRTSGSYNEQFF